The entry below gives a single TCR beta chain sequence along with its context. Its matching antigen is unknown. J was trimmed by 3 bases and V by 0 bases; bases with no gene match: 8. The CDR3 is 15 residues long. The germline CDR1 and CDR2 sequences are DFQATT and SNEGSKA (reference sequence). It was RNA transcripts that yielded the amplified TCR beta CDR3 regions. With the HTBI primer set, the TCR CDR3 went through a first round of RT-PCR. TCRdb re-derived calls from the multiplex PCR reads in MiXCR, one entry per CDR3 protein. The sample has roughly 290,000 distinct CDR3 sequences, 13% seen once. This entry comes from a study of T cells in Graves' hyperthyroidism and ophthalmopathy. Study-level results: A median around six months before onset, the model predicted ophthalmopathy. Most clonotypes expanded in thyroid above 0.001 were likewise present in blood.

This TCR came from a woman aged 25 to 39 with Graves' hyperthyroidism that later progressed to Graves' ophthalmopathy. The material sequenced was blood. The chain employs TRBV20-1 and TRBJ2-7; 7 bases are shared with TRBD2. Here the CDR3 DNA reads TGCAGTGCTAGAGATAGAGGCGGGAGTTACTACGAGCAGTACTTC. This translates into CSARDRGGSYYEQYF.